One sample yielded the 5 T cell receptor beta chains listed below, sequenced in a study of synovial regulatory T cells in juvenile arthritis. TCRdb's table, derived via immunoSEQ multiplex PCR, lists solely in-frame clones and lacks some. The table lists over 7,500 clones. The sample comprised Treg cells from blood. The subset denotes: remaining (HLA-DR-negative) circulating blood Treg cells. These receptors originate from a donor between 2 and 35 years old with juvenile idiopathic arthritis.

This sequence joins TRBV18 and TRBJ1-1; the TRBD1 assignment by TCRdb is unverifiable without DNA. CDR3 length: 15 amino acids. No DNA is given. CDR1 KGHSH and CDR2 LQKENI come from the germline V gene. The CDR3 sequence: CASSPGTGGEWKAFF.

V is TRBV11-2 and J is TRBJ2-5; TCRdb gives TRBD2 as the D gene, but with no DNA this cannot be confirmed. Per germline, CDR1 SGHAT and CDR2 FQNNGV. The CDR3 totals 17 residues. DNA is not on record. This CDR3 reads CASSPPGLAGGPETQYF.

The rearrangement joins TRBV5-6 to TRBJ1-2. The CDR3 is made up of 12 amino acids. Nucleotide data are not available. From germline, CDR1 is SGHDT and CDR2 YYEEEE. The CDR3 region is CASSPGVSGYTF.

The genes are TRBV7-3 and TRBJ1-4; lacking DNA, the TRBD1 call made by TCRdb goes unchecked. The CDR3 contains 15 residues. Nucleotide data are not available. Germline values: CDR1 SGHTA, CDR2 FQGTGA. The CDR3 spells CASSPTGGPNEKLFF.

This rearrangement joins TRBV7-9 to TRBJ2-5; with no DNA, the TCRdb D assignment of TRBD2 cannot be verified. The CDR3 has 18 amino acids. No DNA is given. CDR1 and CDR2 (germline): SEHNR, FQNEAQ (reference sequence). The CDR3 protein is CASSFDEWGGINQETQYF.